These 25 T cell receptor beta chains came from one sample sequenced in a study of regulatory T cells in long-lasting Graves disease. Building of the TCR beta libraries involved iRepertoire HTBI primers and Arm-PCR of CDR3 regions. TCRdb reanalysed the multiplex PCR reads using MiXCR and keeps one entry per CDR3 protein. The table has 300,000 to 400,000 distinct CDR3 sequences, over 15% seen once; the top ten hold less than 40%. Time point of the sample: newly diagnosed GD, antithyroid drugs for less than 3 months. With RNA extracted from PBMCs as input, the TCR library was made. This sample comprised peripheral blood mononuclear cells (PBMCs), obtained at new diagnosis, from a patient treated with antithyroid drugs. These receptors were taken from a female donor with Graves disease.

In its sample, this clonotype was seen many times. CDR3 residues: CASSLGPGQRSYEQYF. In nucleotides, the CDR3 is TGTGCCAGCAGCTTAGGCCCAGGGCAACGTTCCTACGAGCAGTACTTC. The chain recombines TRBV7-9 with TRBJ2-7, with D possibly being TRBD1 (5 bases). The CDR3 covers 16 residues. Germline V gene sequence: CDR1 SEHNR, CDR2 FQNEAQ (reference sequence). Trimming left V 1 base short and J 1 base short, with 14 bases between.

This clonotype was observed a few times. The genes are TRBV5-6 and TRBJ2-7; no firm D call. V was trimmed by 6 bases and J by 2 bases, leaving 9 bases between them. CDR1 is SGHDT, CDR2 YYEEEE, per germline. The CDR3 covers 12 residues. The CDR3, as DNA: TGTGCCAGCACAGGCGTAGCCTACGAGCAGTACTTC. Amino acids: CASTGVAYEQYF.

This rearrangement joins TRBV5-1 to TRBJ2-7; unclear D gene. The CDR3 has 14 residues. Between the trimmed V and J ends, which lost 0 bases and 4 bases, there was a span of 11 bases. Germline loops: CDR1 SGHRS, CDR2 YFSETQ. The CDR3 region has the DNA TGCGCCAGCAGCTTGGCCGGTCCCCTTTACGAGCAGTACTTC. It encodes CASSLAGPLYEQYF.

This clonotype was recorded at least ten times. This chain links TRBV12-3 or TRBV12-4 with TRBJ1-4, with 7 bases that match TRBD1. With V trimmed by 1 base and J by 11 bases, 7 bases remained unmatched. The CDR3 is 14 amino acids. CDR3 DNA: TGTGCCAGCAGTTTAGGCGGGACAGCCCCTAAACTGTTTTTT. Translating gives CASSLGGTAPKLFF.

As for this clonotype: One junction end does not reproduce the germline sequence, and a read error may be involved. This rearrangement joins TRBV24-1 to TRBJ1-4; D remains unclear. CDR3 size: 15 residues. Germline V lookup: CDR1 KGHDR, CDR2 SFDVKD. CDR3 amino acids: CATSSRDRSNEELFF. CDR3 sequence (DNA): TGTGCCACCAGTAGCCGAGACCGTAGTAATGAAGAACTGTTTTTT.

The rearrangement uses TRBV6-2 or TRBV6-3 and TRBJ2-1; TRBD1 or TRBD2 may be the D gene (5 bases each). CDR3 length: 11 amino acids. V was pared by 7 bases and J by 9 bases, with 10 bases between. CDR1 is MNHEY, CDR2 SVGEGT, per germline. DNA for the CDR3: TGTGCCAGCATTAGTGGGGGTGAGCAGTTCTTC. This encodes CASISGGEQFF.

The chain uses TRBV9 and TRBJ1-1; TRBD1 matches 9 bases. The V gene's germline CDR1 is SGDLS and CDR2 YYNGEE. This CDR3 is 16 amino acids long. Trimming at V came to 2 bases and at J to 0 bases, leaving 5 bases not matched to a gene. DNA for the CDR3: TGTGCCAGCAGCGTTTTTAACAGGGGGCTGAACACTGAAGCTTTCTTT. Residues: CASSVFNRGLNTEAFF.

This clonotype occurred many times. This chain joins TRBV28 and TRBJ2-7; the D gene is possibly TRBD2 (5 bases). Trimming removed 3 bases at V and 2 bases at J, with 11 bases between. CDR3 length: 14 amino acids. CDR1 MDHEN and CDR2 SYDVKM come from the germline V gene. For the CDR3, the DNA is TGTGCCAGCAGTTTTGGCGGGCCCGCCTACGAGCAGTACTTC. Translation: CASSFGGPAYEQYF.

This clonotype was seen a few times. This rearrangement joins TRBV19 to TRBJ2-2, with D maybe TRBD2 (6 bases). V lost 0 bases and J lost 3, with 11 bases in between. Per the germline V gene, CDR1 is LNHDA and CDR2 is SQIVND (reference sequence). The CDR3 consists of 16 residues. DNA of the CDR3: TGTGCCAGTAGTATAGATGGGGCGGGATACACCGGGGAGCTGTTTTTT. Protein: CASSIDGAGYTGELFF.

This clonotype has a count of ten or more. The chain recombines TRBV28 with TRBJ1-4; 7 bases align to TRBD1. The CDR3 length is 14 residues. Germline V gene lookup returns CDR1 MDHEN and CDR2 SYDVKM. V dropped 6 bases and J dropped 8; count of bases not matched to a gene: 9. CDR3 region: CASSLTGLEEKLFF. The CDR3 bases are TGTGCCAGCAGCCTGACAGGGTTAGAAGAAAAACTGTTTTTT.

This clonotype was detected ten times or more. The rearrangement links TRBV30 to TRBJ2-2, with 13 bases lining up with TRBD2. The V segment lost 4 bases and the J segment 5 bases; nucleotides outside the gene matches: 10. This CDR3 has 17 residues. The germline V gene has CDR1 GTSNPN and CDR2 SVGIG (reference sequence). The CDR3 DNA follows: TGTGCCTGGAACATACCAGGACTAGCGGGAGAGACCGGGGAGCTGTTTTTT. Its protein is CAWNIPGLAGETGELFF. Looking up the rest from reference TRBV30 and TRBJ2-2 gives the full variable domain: SQTIHQWPATLVQPVGSPLSLECTVEGTSNPNLYWYRQAAGRGLQLLFYSVGIGQISSEVPQNLSASRPQDRQFILSSKKLLLSDSGFYLCAWNIPGLAGETGELFFGEGSRLTVL.

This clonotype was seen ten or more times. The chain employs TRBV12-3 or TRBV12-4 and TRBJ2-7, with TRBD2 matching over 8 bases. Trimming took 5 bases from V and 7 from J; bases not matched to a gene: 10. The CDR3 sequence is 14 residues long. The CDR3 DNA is TGTGCCAGCAGTCCAGCCGGGACTAGTAGAGAGCAGTACTTC. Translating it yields CASSPAGTSREQYF.

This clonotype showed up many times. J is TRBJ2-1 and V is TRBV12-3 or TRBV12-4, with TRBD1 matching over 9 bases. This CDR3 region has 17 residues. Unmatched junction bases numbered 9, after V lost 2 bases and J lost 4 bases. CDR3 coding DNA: TGTGCCAGCAGTTTACCGGGACAGGGAGGGAGTTACAATGAGCAGTTCTTC. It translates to CASSLPGQGGSYNEQFF.

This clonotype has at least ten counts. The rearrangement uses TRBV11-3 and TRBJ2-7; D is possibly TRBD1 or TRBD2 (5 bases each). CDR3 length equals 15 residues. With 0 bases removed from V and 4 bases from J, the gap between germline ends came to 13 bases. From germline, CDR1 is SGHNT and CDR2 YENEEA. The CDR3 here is CASSLDRVRGYEQYF. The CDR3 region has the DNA TGTGCCAGCAGCTTAGATCGCGTGAGGGGTTACGAGCAGTACTTC.

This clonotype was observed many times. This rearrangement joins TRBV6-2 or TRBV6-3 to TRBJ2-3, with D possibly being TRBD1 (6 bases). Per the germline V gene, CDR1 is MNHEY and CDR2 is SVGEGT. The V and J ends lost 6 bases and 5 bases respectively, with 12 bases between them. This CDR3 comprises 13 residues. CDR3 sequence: CASSDRPLDTQYF. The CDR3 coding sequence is TGTGCCAGCAGCGACAGGCCCTTAGATACGCAGTATTTT.

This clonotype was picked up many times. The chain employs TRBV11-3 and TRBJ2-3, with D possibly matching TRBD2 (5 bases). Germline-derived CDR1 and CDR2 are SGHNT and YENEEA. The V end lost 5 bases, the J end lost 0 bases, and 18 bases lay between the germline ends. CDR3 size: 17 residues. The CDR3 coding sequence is TGTGCCAGCAGCCCTCCATGGGGAGCGGAAAGCACAGATACGCAGTATTTT. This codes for CASSPPWGAESTDTQYF.

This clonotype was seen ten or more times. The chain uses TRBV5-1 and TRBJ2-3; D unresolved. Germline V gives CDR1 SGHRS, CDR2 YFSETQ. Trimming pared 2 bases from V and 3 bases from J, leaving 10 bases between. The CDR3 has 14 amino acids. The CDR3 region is CASSLGPGTDTQYF. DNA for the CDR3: TGCGCCAGCAGCTTAGGCCCCGGGACAGATACGCAGTATTTT. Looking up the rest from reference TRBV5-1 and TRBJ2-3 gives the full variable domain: KAGVTQTPRYLIKTRGQQVTLSCSPISGHRSVSWYQQTPGQGLQFLFEYFSETQRNKGNFPGRFSGRQFSNSRSEMNVSTLELGDSALYLCASSLGPGTDTQYFGPGTRLTVL.

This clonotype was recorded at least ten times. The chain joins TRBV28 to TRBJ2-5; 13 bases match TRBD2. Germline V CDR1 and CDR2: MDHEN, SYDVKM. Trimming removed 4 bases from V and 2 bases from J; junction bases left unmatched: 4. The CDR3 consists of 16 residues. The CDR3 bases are TGTGCCAGCAGTTCTTGGACTAGCGGGGGTCAAGAGACCCAGTACTTC. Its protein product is CASSSWTSGGQETQYF.

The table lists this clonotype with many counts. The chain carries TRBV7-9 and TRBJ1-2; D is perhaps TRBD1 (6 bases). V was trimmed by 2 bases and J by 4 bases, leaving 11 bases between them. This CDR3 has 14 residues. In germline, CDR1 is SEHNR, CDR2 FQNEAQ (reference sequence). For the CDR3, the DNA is TGTGCCAGCAGCTTACAGGGGTCCGTCTATGGCTACACCTTC. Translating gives CASSLQGSVYGYTF.

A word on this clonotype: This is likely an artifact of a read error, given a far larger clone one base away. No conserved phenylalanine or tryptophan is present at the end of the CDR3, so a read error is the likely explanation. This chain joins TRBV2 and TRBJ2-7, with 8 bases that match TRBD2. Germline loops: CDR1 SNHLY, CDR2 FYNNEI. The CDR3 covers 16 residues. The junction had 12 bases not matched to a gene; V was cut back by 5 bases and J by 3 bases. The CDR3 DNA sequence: TGTGCCAGCAGTTTTCGGACTAGCAGGGTGGGCTACGAGCAGTACCTC. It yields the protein CASSFRTSRVGYEQYL.

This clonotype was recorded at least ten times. The CDR3 DNA sequence: TGTGCCACCAGTTTGACAGGGTGGGACGAGCAGTACTTC. This translates into CATSLTGWDEQYF. V usage is TRBV24-1 and J usage is TRBJ2-7; 7 bases are a match to TRBD1. V lost 6 bases, J lost 5 bases, and 6 bases stayed unmatched. The CDR3 covers 13 residues. Germline CDR1 KGHDR, CDR2 SFDVKD.

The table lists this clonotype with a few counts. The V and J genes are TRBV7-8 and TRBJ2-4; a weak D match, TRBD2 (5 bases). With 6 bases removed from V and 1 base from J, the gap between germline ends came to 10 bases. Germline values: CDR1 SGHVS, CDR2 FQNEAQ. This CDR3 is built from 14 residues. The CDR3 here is CASSASGAKNIQYF. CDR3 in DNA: TGTGCCAGCAGTGCCTCGGGGGCCAAAAACATTCAGTACTTC.

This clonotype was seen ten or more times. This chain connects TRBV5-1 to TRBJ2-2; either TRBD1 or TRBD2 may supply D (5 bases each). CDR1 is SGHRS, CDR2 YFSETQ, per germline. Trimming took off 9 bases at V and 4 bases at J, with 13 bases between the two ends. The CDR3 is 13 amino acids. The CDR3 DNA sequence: TGCGCCACCGGGACGGCGGGCACCGGGGAGCTGTTTTTT. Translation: CATGTAGTGELFF.

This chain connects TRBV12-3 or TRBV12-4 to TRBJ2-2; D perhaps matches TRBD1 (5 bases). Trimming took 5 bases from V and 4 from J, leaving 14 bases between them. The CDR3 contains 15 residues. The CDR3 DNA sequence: TGTGCCAGCAGTCTAGGGGTTTCGGGCACCGGGGAGCTGTTTTTT. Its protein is CASSLGVSGTGELFF.

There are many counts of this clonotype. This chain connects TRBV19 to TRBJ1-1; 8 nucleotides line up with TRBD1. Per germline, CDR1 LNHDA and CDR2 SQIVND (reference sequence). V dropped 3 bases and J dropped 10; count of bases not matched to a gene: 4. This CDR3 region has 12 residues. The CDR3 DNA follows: TGTGCCAGTAGTATGGAAGGACAGGGAGCTTTCTTT. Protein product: CASSMEGQGAFF.